These 22 T cell receptor beta chains were all obtained from the same sample, sequenced in a study of OX40 agonist ivuxolimab in advanced cancers. Only in-frame clones appear in the TCRdb table, and some are missing; sequencing was by immunoSEQ multiplex PCR. The sample lists roughly 75,000 clones; approximately 92% were seen once. The input for sequencing was CD4+ or CD8+ T cells sorted from blood, taken in a trial of the OX40 agonist ivuxolimab. These receptors were collected from an adult with an advanced solid tumor such as melanoma, head and neck, liver or kidney cancer.

CDR3 region: CASSKGDRLGKNTEAFF. CDR3 coding DNA: TGTGCCAGTAGTAAAGGGGACAGGTTGGGGAAGAACACTGAAGCTTTCTTT. The V gene is TRBV19, the J gene TRBJ1-1; 8 nucleotides align to TRBD1. The germline V gene has CDR1 LNHDA and CDR2 SQIVND (reference sequence). The trim removed 4 bases at V and 1 base at J, leaving 11 bases unmatched. This CDR3 comprises 17 residues.

J is TRBJ1-5 and V is TRBV7-2; D uncertain. Germline V CDR1 and CDR2: SGHTA, FQGNSA. The CDR3 covers 15 residues. Trimming stripped 4 bases from V and 7 bases from J, with 17 bases between. The CDR3 loop reads CASSSLGRANQPQHF. CDR3 DNA: TGTGCCAGCAGCTCCTTGGGTAGGGCGAACCAGCCCCAGCATTTT.

The CDR3 sequence: CASYWGSGSSYEQYF. The CDR3 region has the DNA TGTGCCAGCTATTGGGGTAGCGGCAGCTCCTACGAGCAGTACTTC. The chain is built from TRBV28 and TRBJ2-7, with D possibly matching TRBD2 (6 bases). V gave up 8 bases and J gave up 0 bases, with 17 bases separating them. The CDR3 consists of 15 residues. CDR1 and CDR2 (germline): MDHEN, SYDVKM.

This rearrangement joins TRBV11-2 to TRBJ1-4, with D possibly being TRBD1 (5 bases). V lost 5 bases, J lost 10 bases, and 17 bases lay in between. CDR1 is SGHAT and CDR2 is FQNNGV in the germline V gene. The CDR3 sequence is 14 residues long. Written as DNA, the CDR3 is TGTGCCAGCAGCCCCGGGACTGGCGTTGGAAAACTGTTTTTT. Protein product: CASSPGTGVGKLFF.

The CDR3 DNA is TGCGCCAGCAGCCAAGATGAAGGCAGCTCCTACGAGCAGTACTTC. Protein: CASSQDEGSSYEQYF. The rearrangement uses TRBV4-3 and TRBJ2-7; D is ambiguous. The CDR3 covers 15 residues. Germline V gives CDR1 LGHNA, CDR2 YSLEER. V dropped 0 bases and J dropped 0 bases, with 9 bases sitting between them.

As to this clone: One junction end does not reproduce the germline sequence, and a read error may be involved. CDR3 DNA: TGTGTCAGTAGTATCCTCACGGACAGCCCGGTTCAGGGTGAGCAGTTCTTC. As protein: CVSSILTDSPVQGEQFF. The chain employs TRBV19 and TRBJ2-1, with TRBD1 as a possible D gene (6 bases). This CDR3 has 17 amino acids. Germline assignment: CDR1 LNHDA and CDR2 SQIVND (reference sequence). Full variable domain (remainder filled in from reference TRBV19 and TRBJ2-1): DGGITQSPKYLFRKEGQNVTLSCEQNLNHDAMYWYRQDPGQGLRLIYYSQIVNDFQKGDIAEGYSVSREKKESFPLTVTSAQKNPTAFYLCVSSILTDSPVQGEQFFGPGTRLTVL.

This chain joins TRBV6-6 and TRBJ2-3, with unresolved D. The CDR3 runs to 13 residues. Per germline, CDR1 MNHNY and CDR2 SVGAGI (reference sequence). Trimming left V 3 bases short and J 5 bases short, with 9 bases between. The CDR3: CASSYYGGDTQYF. DNA for the CDR3: TGTGCCAGCAGTTATTATGGCGGAGATACGCAGTATTTT.

The genes are TRBV5-6 and TRBJ2-1; the D call may be TRBD1 or TRBD2 (5 bases each). The V end lost 3 bases, the J end lost 5 bases, and 12 bases lay between the germline ends. The CDR3 runs 14 residues. From germline, CDR1 is SGHDT and CDR2 YYEEEE. In DNA, the CDR3 is TGTGCCAGCAGCTCAGGGACGGTTCACAATGAGCAGTTCTTC. Protein sequence: CASSSGTVHNEQFF.

The CDR3 region is CASSPRTSESTETQYF. DNA of the CDR3: TGTGCCAGCAGTCCAAGGACTAGCGAGAGTACGGAGACCCAGTACTTC. The V call is TRBV9, the J call TRBJ2-5; 9 bases are a match to TRBD2. The CDR3 runs 16 residues. Trimming took 5 bases from V and 5 from J; bases not matched to a gene: 13. CDR1 SGDLS and CDR2 YYNGEE come from the germline V gene.

V gene TRBV7-6 combines with J gene TRBJ2-7, with D perhaps TRBD1 or TRBD2 (5 bases each). Germline V gives CDR1 SGHVS, CDR2 FNYEAQ. Trimming removed 0 bases from V and 7 bases from J, with 13 bases in between. CDR3 size: 14 residues. CDR3 bases: TGTGCCAGCAGCTTAGCGGGACCAACGGGGGAGCAGTACTTC. This gives the protein CASSLAGPTGEQYF.

The chain couples TRBV27 to TRBJ1-1, with 7 bases that match TRBD1. The CDR3 length is 18 residues. Trimming at V came to 3 bases and at J to 0 bases, leaving 13 bases not matched to a gene. Germline CDR1 MNHEY, CDR2 SMNVEV (reference sequence). The CDR3 here is CASSFLGTVGTLNTEAFF. Written as DNA, the CDR3 is TGTGCCAGCAGTTTTTTAGGGACAGTCGGAACCTTGAACACTGAAGCTTTCTTT.

The chain is built from TRBV27 and TRBJ2-1; 9 bases map to TRBD2. The V gene end was trimmed by 4 bases and the J gene end by 8 bases; junction bases not matched to a gene: 12. The CDR3 has 16 residues. CDR1 and CDR2 from the germline V gene are MNHEY and SMNVEV (reference sequence). CDR3 protein: CASSSGLASSIHEQFF. The CDR3 nucleotides read TGTGCCAGCAGTTCGGGACTAGCTTCGTCCATACATGAGCAGTTCTTC.

The chain employs TRBV7-6 and TRBJ2-7; the D is unclear. Per the germline V gene, CDR1 is SGHVS and CDR2 is FNYEAQ. CDR3 length: 14 amino acids. V lost 1 base, J lost 2 bases, and 9 bases lay in between. For the CDR3, the DNA is TGTGCCAGCAGCTTAGGGGCACCAACCTACGAGCAGTACTTC. Its translation: CASSLGAPTYEQYF.

The genes are TRBV5-6 and TRBJ1-1, with D tentatively TRBD1 (6 bases). There are 12 residues in the CDR3. The ends were cut back, 1 base at V and 7 bases at J, with 8 bases in the middle. Germline values: CDR1 SGHDT, CDR2 YYEEEE. CDR3 in amino acids: CASSLWGLEAFF. The CDR3 region has the DNA TGTGCCAGCAGCTTGTGGGGGCTTGAAGCTTTCTTT.

This sequence joins TRBV27 and TRBJ1-5; D call uncertain. V was clipped by 1 base and J by 5 bases, with 9 bases between them. This CDR3 has 14 residues. Germline V gives CDR1 MNHEY, CDR2 SMNVEV (reference sequence). CDR3 amino acids: CASSLLSGDQPQHF. In DNA, the CDR3 is TGTGCCAGCAGTTTATTATCCGGGGATCAGCCCCAGCATTTT.

V usage is TRBV28 and J usage is TRBJ1-2; 7 bases fit TRBD1. The CDR3 loop spans 15 amino acids. J gave up 0 bases and V 5 bases, and 6 bases lay outside the gene matches. Germline V CDR1 and CDR2: MDHEN, SYDVKM. CDR3 amino acids: CASSPPDRANYGYTF. In DNA, the CDR3 is TGTGCCAGCAGTCCCCCAGACAGGGCTAACTATGGCTACACCTTC.

The chain combines TRBV19 with TRBJ2-2; possibly TRBD1 or TRBD2 for D (7 bases each). The V and J ends lost 7 bases and 6 bases respectively, with 18 bases between them. Germline assignment: CDR1 LNHDA and CDR2 SQIVND (reference sequence). The length of the CDR3 is 15 residues. CDR3 nucleotides: TGTGCCAGTACTACAGGGGCGGGGGCCTCCGGGGAGCTGTTTTTT. Protein sequence: CASTTGAGASGELFF.

The J gene is TRBJ2-1, the V gene TRBV4-3; D is unclear. The CDR3 loop spans 14 amino acids. Germline values: CDR1 LGHNA, CDR2 YSLEER. Trimming took 0 bases from V and 9 from J, leaving 12 bases between them. CDR3 loop: CASSQEVQSGEQFF. The CDR3 bases are TGCGCCAGCAGCCAAGAGGTCCAATCGGGTGAGCAGTTCTTC.

The CDR3 coding sequence is TGTGCCAGCAGCTACAGACAGGGATCCGAGCAGTACTTC. Its translation: CASSYRQGSEQYF. The rearrangement joins TRBV7-6 to TRBJ2-7, with TRBD1 matching 7 bases. The CDR3 is 13 residues long. The V gene's germline CDR1 is SGHVS and CDR2 FNYEAQ. The trim removed 4 bases at V and 6 bases at J, leaving 6 bases unmatched.

CDR3 protein: CASSEVVQGGFYGYTF. CDR3 DNA sequence: TGTGCCAGCAGTGAAGTTGTACAGGGGGGCTTTTATGGCTACACCTTC. The rearrangement joins TRBV2 to TRBJ1-2, with 8 bases fitting TRBD1. J was trimmed by 5 bases and V by 1 base; bases with no gene match: 9. Germline-derived CDR1 and CDR2 are SNHLY and FYNNEI. This CDR3 is built from 16 residues. The full variable domain, its missing parts supplied by reference TRBV2 and TRBJ1-2, is EPEVTQTPSHQVTQMGQEVILRCVPISNHLYFYWYRQILGQKVEFLVSFYNNEISEKSEIFDDQFSVERPDGSNFTLKIRSTKLEDSAMYFCASSEVVQGGFYGYTFGSGTRLTVV.

The rearrangement uses TRBV5-6 and TRBJ2-4, with D hard to call. Germline loops: CDR1 SGHDT, CDR2 YYEEEE. The V end was cut by 2 bases, the J end by 5 bases, with 20 bases between. The CDR3 runs to 17 residues. The CDR3 spells CASSLIGRHWTENIQYF. CDR3 coding DNA: TGTGCCAGCAGCTTAATCGGACGGCATTGGACCGAAAACATTCAGTACTTC.

This clone was detected only once. V usage is TRBV19 and J usage is TRBJ1-5; maybe TRBD1 (5 bases). Trimming removed 8 bases at V and 5 bases at J, with 19 bases between. Germline CDR1 and CDR2: LNHDA and SQIVND (reference sequence). CDR3 length: 15 amino acids. The CDR3 DNA is TGTGCCAGTTCCTTCTTACAGGTCTTGGATCAGCCCCAGCATTTT. It encodes CASSFLQVLDQPQHF. Supplemented by reference TRBV19 and TRBJ1-5, the full variable domain reads DGGITQSPKYLFRKEGQNVTLSCEQNLNHDAMYWYRQDPGQGLRLIYYSQIVNDFQKGDIAEGYSVSREKKESFPLTVTSAQKNPTAFYLCASSFLQVLDQPQHFGDGTRLSIL.